The 13 T cell receptor beta chains given below trace back to one sample, sequenced in a study of T cell clonality in common variable immunodeficiency. Study findings and constraints: Common variable immunodeficiency TCR beta sequences reportedly had fewer deletions and N-nucleotide insertions.

Data came from immunoSEQ multiplex PCR; TCRdb stores just in-frame clones and leaves some out. The data list 15,000 to 25,000 clones, none observed once; 24% falls to the top ten. Antigens for these TCRs are unknown. The source material was peripheral blood mononuclear cells. The source is a human donor with common variable immunodeficiency.

This clone has more than one count but fewer than ten. The read ends 3 residues shy of where the CDR3 ends; the end is completed using the germline J gene. This chain connects TRBV13 to TRBJ2-7; D uncertain. This CDR3 region has 13 residues. From germline, CDR1 is PRHDT and CDR2 FYEKMQ (reference sequence). V was pared by 5 bases and J by 3 bases, with 11 bases between. The CDR3 is CASSPPRDYEQYF. CDR3 DNA, as far as it was read: TGTGCCAGCAGCCCCCCTAGAGACTACGAG.

About this clone: The read finishes 3 residues shy of the CDR3 end, and the germline J gene is used to complete it. The rearrangement uses TRBV19 and TRBJ2-3, with 11 bases that match TRBD2. The germline V gene encodes CDR1 LNHDA and CDR2 SQIVND (reference sequence). With V trimmed by 4 bases and J by 3 bases, 9 bases remained unmatched. This CDR3 has 17 residues. This CDR3 reads CASSTLAGVLETDTQYF. The sequenced part of the CDR3 DNA is TGTGCCAGTAGTACACTAGCGGGGGTGTTAGAGACAGATACG. The variable domain in full, with the rest retrieved from reference TRBV19 and TRBJ2-3, is DGGITQSPKYLFRKEGQNVTLSCEQNLNHDAMYWYRQDPGQGLRLIYYSQIVNDFQKGDIAEGYSVSREKKESFPLTVTSAQKNPTAFYLCASSTLAGVLETDTQYFGPGTRLTVL.

With respect to this clone: The missing CDR3 end, 3 residues past where the read stops, is filled in from the germline J gene. The chain has TRBV19 and TRBJ1-5; possible D gene TRBD1, 5 bases. V shed 6 bases and J shed 0 bases, with 21 bases lying between them. Germline CDR1 and CDR2: LNHDA and SQIVND (reference sequence). CDR3 length: 18 residues. The CDR3 DNA, read in part, is TGTGCCAGTAGCCCGGTCCTCGGACAAATGTATAGCAATCAGCCC. Translation gives CASSPVLGQMYSNQP. The full CDR3 protein is CASSPVLGQMYSNQPQHF.

This clone was counted many times. The CDR3 end falls 3 residues outside the read, so it is completed with the germline J gene. The chain joins TRBV18 to TRBJ1-1; maybe TRBD1 (5 bases). Germline CDR1 is KGHSH and CDR2 is LQKENI. V lost 2 bases, J lost 6 bases, and 13 bases lay in between. This CDR3 is built from 14 residues. CDR3 region: CASSPFGQGAEAFF. The covered CDR3 bases are TGTGCCAGCTCACCATTCGGGCAGGGTGCTGAA.

This clone has more than one count but fewer than ten. The CDR3 end falls 3 residues outside the read, so it is completed with the germline J gene. V gene TRBV5-4 combines with J gene TRBJ2-7, with 7 bases identical to TRBD1. V trimming: 5 bases; J trimming: 0 bases; junction bases outside the gene matches: 5. Germline V lookup: CDR1 SGHNT, CDR2 YYREEE (reference sequence). This CDR3 comprises 14 residues. The covered CDR3 bases are TGTGCCAGCAGTAGACAGGGATTCTCCTACGAG. Amino acid sequence: CASSRQGFSYE. The whole CDR3 sequence reads CASSRQGFSYEQYF.

This clone has at least ten counts. Read coverage stops 3 residues before the CDR3 terminus; the germline J gene supplies the remainder. The V gene is TRBV18, the J gene TRBJ1-3; 7 bases map to TRBD1. The V segment lost 6 bases and the J segment 2 bases; nucleotides outside the gene matches: 7. Germline V CDR1 and CDR2: KGHSH, LQKENI. This CDR3 contains 15 residues. CDR3 bases read: TGTGCCAGCTCGCAGACAGGGTTTACTGGAAACACC. Translation: CASSQTGFTGNT. The entire CDR3 protein reads CASSQTGFTGNTIYF.

On this clone: The CDR3 end falls 3 residues outside the read, so it is completed with the germline J gene. This chain joins TRBV7-6 and TRBJ2-7, with 7 bases identical to TRBD1. Germline V gene lookup returns CDR1 SGHVS and CDR2 FNYEAQ. The CDR3 is made up of 14 amino acids. V was clipped by 5 bases and J by 6 bases; unmatched bases: 10. The CDR3 DNA, read in part, is TGTGCCAGCAGCCCTCGCATAGGGGGCTCCGAG. Its protein product is CASSPRIGGSE. The whole CDR3 sequence is CASSPRIGGSEQYF.

In its sample, this clone was seen many times. At one boundary the junction diverges from the germline segment, which might be a read error. The read comes to an end 3 residues before the CDR3 does, leaving the germline J gene to fill in the end. The V call is TRBV4-2, the J call TRBJ1-5, with D unclear. From germline, CDR1 is LGHNA and CDR2 YNFKEQ. This CDR3 is 15 amino acids long. The CDR3 region is CASSHTVNSNQPQHF. The covered CDR3 bases are TGCGCCAGCAGCCATACAGTTAATAGCAATCAGCCC.

As to this clone: The read ends 3 residues before the CDR3 terminus; that terminus is restored from the germline J gene. The chain couples TRBV19 to TRBJ1-2; TRBD1 aligns across 8 bases. Germline V gene sequence: CDR1 LNHDA, CDR2 SQIVND (reference sequence). V lost 4 bases, J lost 0 bases, and 7 bases stayed unmatched. This CDR3 is 16 amino acids long. CDR3 sequence: CASSKQGGNTNYGYTF. The sequenced part of the CDR3 DNA is TGTGCCAGTAGTAAACAGGGGGGGAATACTAACTATGGC.

Concerning this clone: The read ends 3 residues shy of where the CDR3 ends; the end is completed using the germline J gene. The V and J genes are TRBV7-2 and TRBJ2-5; D ambiguous. Germline V CDR1 and CDR2: SGHTA, FQGNSA. The V gene lost 7 bases and the J gene lost 4 bases, with 13 bases spanning the gap. CDR3 length: 13 residues. CDR3 region: CASNIQITETQYF. The sequenced part of the CDR3 DNA is TGTGCCAGCAATATACAAATCACAGAGACC.

This clone was observed a few times. The read gets to within 3 residues of the CDR3 end, and the germline J gene fills in the rest. The chain couples TRBV7-8 to TRBJ1-2; TRBD1 matches at 7 bases. The trim removed 4 bases at V and 7 bases at J, leaving 3 bases unmatched. CDR3 size: 12 residues. Germline CDR1 reads SGHVS; CDR2 reads FQNEAQ. The CDR3 protein is CASSSGGFGYTF. CDR3 DNA (partial): TGTGCCAGCAGCTCAGGGGGTTTTGGC.

The table lists this clone with a few counts. The sequenced CDR3 bases are TGTGCCAGCTCACCAGACCAGGAGAACACTGAA. Its translation: CASSPDQENTE. The whole CDR3 protein reads CASSPDQENTEAFF. J is TRBJ1-1 and V is TRBV18; unclear D gene. Read sequence stops 3 residues before the CDR3 end, and the germline J gene provides the missing end. The V end was cut by 2 bases, the J end by 1 base, with 8 bases between. The germline V gene encodes CDR1 KGHSH and CDR2 LQKENI. This CDR3 has 14 residues.

Concerning this clone itself: The CDR3 extends 3 residues past the end of the read, so its final part is completed from the germline J gene. The chain joins TRBV7-9 to TRBJ1-1; perhaps TRBD1 as D (5 bases). The germline V gene encodes CDR1 SEHNR and CDR2 FQNEAQ (reference sequence). There are 15 residues in the CDR3. V was clipped by 5 bases and J by 2 bases, with 15 bases between them. The CDR3 is CASSRSGRGNTEAFF. Incomplete CDR3 DNA: TGTGCCAGCAGCCGATCAGGGAGAGGCAACACTGAA.